This is a list of T cell receptor beta chains from one sample in a study of cytomegalovirus exposure and HLA in healthy donors. Some clones are missing from TCRdb's copy, which holds only in-frame ones; the method was immunoSEQ multiplex PCR. The top ten hold 4.2% of the sample, which has 150,000 or so clones, 77% seen once. Sequenced material: PBMCs. The receptors were gathered from a male donor in good health and CMV-seropositive. CDR3s include the opening cysteine and the closing phenylalanine or tryptophan. A D gene is named only where the DNA matches it firmly. Some rows mark clone size as missing; the rest say once, few, many or name a class of expanded clone.

clone size	CDR3 length	V gene	J gene	D gene	CDR3 protein	CDR3 DNA
-	14	TRBV6-1	TRBJ1-1	-	CASGEVGTGSETFF	-
-	15	TRBV12-5	TRBJ1-2	-	CASGLVRRKLDGYTF	TGTGCTAGTGGTTTGGTTCGACGGAAACTAGATGGCTACACCTTC
-	13	TRBV6-5	TRBJ2-2	-	CASSYSGPWELFF	TGTGCCAGCAGTTACTCGGGCCCTTGGGAGCTGTTTTTT
-	14	TRBV5-1	TRBJ2-7	-	CASSLAAQGYEQYF	TGCGCCAGCAGCTTGGCCGCCCAGGGCTACGAGCAGTACTTC
-	16	TRBV6-5	TRBJ2-7	-	CASSYAGPGTVYEQYF	TGTGCCAGCAGTTACGCGGGGCCAGGGACCGTCTACGAGCAGTACTTC
-	15	TRBV7-3	TRBJ2-1	TRBD2	CASSLGASGSNEQFF	TGTGCCAGCAGCTTAGGGGCCAGCGGGAGCAATGAGCAGTTCTTC
-	14	TRBV5-6	TRBJ2-2	-	CASSGPGASGELFF	TGTGCCAGCAGCGGGCCAGGGGCATCCGGGGAGCTGTTTTTT
-	16	TRBV9	TRBJ2-6	-	CASSVAQLSGANGLTF	TGTGCCAGCAGCGTAGCTCAACTCTCTGGGGCCAACGGCCTGACTTTC
-	13	TRBV7-9	TRBJ2-6	-	CASSTSGANVLTF	TGTGCCAGCAGCACTTCTGGGGCCAACGTCCTGACTTTC
-	15	TRBV6-1	TRBJ2-7	TRBD2	CASSEFGRAPYEQYF	TGTGCCAGCAGTGAATTCGGGAGGGCTCCCTACGAGCAGTACTTC
few	22	TRBV4-1	TRBJ2-3	TRBD2	CASSQDGRMVAGEQPSTDTQYF	TGCGCCAGCAGCCAAGATGGCAGGATGGTGGCGGGAGAACAGCCTAGCACAGATACGCAGTATTTT
-	16	TRBV4-1	TRBJ1-2	-	CASSQDVPGGYYGYTF	TGCGCCAGCAGCCAAGATGTACCGGGGGGCTACTATGGCTACACCTTC
-	12	TRBV6-5	TRBJ1-2	-	CASKTGMEGYTF	TGTGCCAGCAAAACAGGGATGGAAGGCTACACCTTC
-	19	TRBV5-1	TRBJ2-1	TRBD2	CASSNPTSGGSHSYNEQFF	TGCGCCAGCAGCAACCCGACTAGCGGGGGGTCTCACTCCTACAATGAGCAGTTCTTC
few	13	TRBV5-1	TRBJ1-1	-	CASSFGAFTEAFF	TGCGCCAGCAGCTTTGGGGCTTTCACTGAAGCTTTCTTT
-	17	TRBV7-9	TRBJ2-6	TRBD1	CSSSLWDSRSGANVLTF	TGTTCCAGCAGCTTATGGGACAGCCGGTCAGGGGCCAACGTCCTGACTTTC
-	14	TRBV19	TRBJ2-7	TRBD1	CASSIGQGAYEQYF	TGTGCCAGTAGTATAGGACAGGGGGCCTACGAGCAGTACTTC